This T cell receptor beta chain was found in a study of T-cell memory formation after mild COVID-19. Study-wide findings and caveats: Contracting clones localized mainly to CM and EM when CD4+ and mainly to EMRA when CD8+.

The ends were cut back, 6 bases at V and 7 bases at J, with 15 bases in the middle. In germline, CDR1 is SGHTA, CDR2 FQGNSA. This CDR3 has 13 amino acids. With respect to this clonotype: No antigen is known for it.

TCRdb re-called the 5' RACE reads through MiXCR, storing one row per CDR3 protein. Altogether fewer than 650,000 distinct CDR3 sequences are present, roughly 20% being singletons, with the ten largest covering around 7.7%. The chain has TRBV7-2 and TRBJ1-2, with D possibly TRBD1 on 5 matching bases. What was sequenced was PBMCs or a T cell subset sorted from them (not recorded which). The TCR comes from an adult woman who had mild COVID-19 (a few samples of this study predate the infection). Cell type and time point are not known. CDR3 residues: CASRVTGLVGYTF. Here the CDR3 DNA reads TGTGCCAGCAGAGTAACGGGACTGGTTGGCTACACCTTC.